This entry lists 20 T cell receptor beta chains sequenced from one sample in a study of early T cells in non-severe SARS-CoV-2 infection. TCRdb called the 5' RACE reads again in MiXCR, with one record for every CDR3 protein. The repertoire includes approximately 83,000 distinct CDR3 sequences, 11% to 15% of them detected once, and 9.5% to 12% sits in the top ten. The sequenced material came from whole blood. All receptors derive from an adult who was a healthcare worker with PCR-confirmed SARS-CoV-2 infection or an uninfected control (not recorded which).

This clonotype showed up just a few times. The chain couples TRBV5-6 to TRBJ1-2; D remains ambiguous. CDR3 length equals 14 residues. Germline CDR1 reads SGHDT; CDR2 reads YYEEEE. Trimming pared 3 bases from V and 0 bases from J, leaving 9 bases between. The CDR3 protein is CASSSPASNYGYTF. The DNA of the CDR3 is TGTGCCAGCAGCTCGCCCGCCTCTAACTATGGCTACACCTTC. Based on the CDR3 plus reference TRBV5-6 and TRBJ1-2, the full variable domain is DAGVTQSPTHLIKTRGQQVTLRCSPKSGHDTVSWYQQALGQGPQFIFQYYEEEERQRGNFPDRFSGHQFPNYSSELNVNALLLGDSALYLCASSSPASNYGYTFGSGTRLTVV.

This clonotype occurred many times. CDR3 amino acids: CASSLGSSVDTQYF. Here the CDR3 DNA reads TGTGCCAGCAGCTTAGGGTCCAGTGTAGATACGCAGTATTTT. This chain links TRBV7-3 with TRBJ2-3; no reliable D call. The CDR3 is 14 residues long. Deletions cut 2 bases from V and 5 bases from J, with 11 bases between. The germline CDR1 and CDR2 sequences are SGHTA and FQGTGA.

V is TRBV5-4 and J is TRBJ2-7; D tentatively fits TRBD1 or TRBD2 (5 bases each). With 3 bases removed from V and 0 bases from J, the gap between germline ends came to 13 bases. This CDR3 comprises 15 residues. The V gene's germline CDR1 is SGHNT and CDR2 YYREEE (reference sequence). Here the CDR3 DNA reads TGTGCCAGCAGCTCCCCCGGGGCCCCCTCCTACGAGCAGTACTTC. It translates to CASSSPGAPSYEQYF.

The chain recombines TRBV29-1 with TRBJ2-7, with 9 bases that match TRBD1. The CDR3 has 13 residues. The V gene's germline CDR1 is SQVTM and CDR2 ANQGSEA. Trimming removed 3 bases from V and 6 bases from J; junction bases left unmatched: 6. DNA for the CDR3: TGCAGCGTTGATTGGCTGGGACAGGGCGAGCAGTACTTC. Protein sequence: CSVDWLGQGEQYF.

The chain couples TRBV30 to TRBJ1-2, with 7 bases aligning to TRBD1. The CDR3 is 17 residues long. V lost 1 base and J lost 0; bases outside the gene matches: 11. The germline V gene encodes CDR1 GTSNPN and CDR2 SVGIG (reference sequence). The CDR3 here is CAWSAGTATSSNYGYTF. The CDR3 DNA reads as TGTGCCTGGAGTGCCGGGACAGCAACCTCCTCTAACTATGGCTACACCTTC.

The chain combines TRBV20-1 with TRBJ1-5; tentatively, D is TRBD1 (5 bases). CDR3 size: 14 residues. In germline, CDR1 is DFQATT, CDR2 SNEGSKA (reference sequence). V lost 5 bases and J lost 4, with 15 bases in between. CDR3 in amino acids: CSAPVGGSNQPQHF. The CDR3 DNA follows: TGCAGTGCTCCCGTGGGGGGGTCTAATCAGCCCCAGCATTTT.

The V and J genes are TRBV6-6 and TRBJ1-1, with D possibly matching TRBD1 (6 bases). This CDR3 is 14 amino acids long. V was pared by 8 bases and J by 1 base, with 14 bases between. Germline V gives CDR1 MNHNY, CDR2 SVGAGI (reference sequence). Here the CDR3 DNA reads TGTGCCAGCGTTAAGGACAGAACGAACACTGAAGCTTTCTTT. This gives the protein CASVKDRTNTEAFF.

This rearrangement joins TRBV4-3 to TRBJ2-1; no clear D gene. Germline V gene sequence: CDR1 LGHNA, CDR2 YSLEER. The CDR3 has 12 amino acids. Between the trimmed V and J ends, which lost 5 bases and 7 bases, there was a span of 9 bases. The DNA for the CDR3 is TGCGCCAGCAGCAGATCGAGAAATGAGCAGTTCTTC. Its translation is CASSRSRNEQFF.

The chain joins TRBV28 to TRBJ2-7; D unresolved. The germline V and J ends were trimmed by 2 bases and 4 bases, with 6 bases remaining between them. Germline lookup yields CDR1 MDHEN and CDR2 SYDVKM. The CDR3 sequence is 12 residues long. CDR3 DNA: TGTGCCAGCAGTTTAATGGGGTACGAGCAGTACTTC. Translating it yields CASSLMGYEQYF. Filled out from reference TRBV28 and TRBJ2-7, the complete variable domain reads DVKVTQSSRYLVKRTGEKVFLECVQDMDHENMFWYRQDPGLGLRLIYFSYDVKMKEKGDIPEGYSVSREKKERFSLILESASTNQTSMYLCASSLMGYEQYFGPGTRLTVT.

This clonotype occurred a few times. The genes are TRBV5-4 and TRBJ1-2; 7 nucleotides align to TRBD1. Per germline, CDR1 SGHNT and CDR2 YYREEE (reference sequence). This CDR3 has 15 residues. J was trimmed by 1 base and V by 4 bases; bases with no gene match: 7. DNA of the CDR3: TGTGCCAGCAGCCAGGGGACAGCTAATAACTATGGCTACACCTTC. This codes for CASSQGTANNYGYTF.

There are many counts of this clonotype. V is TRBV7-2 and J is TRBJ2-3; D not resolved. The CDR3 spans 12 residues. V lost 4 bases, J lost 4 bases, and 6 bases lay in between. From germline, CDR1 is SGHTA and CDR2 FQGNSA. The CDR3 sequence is CASSSRPDTQYF. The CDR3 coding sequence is TGTGCCAGCAGCTCACGCCCAGATACGCAGTATTTT.

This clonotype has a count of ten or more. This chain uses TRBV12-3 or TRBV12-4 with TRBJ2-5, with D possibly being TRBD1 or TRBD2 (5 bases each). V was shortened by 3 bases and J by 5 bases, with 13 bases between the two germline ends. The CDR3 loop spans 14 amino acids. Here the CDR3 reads CASSFGAGRETQYF. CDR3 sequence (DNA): TGTGCCAGCAGTTTTGGGGCGGGTAGGGAGACCCAGTACTTC.

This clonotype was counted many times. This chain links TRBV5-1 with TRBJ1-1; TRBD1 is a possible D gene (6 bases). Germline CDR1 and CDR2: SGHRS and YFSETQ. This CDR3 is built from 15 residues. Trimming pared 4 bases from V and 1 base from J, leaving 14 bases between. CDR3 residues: CASSLGAQGNTEAFF. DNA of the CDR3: TGCGCCAGCAGCCTGGGGGCGCAAGGGAACACTGAAGCTTTCTTT.

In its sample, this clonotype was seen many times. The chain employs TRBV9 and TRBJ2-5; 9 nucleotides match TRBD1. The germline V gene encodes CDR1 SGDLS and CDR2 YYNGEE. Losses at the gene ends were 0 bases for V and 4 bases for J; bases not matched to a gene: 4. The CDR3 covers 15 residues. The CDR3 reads CASSVGDRVRETQYF. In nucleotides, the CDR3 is TGTGCCAGCAGCGTAGGGGACAGGGTCCGAGAGACCCAGTACTTC.

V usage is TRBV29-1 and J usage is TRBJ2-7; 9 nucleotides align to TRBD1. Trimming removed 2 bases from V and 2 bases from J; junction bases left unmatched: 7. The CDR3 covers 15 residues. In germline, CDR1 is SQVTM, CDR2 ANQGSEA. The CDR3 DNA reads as TGCAGCGTTGAAACTGGGGACAGGGAAACCTACGAGCAGTACTTC. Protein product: CSVETGDRETYEQYF.

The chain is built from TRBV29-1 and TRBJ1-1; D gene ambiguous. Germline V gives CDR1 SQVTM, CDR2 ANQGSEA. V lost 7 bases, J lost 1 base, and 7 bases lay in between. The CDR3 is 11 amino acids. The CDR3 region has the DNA TGCAGCGCCGAGTGGAACACTGAAGCTTTCTTT. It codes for CSAEWNTEAFF.

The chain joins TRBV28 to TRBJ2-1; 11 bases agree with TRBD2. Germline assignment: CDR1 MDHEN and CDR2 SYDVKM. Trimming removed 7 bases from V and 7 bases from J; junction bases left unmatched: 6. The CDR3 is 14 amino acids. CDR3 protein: CASTLSGGVNEQFF. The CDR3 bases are TGTGCCAGCACCCTTAGCGGGGGGGTTAATGAGCAGTTCTTC.

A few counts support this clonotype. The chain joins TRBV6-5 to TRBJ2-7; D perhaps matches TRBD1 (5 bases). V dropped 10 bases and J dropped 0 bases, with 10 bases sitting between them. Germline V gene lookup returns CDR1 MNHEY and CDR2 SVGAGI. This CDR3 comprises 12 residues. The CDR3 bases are TGTGCCACCCGCAGGGACTCCTACGAGCAGTACTTC. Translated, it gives CATRRDSYEQYF.

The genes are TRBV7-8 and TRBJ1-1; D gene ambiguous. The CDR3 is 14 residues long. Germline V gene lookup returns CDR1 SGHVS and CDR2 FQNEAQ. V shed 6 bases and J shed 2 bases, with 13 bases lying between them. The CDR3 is CASRLSLGNTEAFF. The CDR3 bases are TGTGCCAGCAGGTTGTCATTGGGAAACACTGAAGCTTTCTTT.

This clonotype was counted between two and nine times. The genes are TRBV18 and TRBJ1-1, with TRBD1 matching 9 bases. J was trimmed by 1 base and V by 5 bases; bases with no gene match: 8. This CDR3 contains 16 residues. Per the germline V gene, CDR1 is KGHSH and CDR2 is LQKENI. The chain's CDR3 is CASSTARGQGNTEAFF. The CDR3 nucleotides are TGTGCCAGCTCAACAGCTAGGGGACAGGGGAACACTGAAGCTTTCTTT. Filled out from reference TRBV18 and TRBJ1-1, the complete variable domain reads NAGVMQNPRHLVRRRGQEARLRCSPMKGHSHVYWYRQLPEEGLKFMVYLQKENIIDESGMPKERFSAEFPKEGPSILRIQQVVRGDSAAYFCASSTARGQGNTEAFFGQGTRLTVV.